This T cell receptor (beta chain) is drawn from a study of OX40 agonist ivuxolimab in advanced cancers. Points on this clone: What it binds is not known.

Method: immunoSEQ multiplex PCR; TCRdb's copy keeps in-frame clones and lacks some. This table has 65,000 to 80,000 clones, roughly four fifths appearing once. Study findings and constraints: Among T cells, CD8+ cells averaged more expanded clones than CD4+ cells. Antigens targeted by the expanded peripheral T cells were not determined. Both CD4+ and CD8+ T cell populations in blood had undergone clonal expansion by week 6 at 0.1 to 3.0 mg/kg.

Anyone with autoimmune disease history or systemic immunosuppression was excluded. CDR1 and CDR2 (germline): SGHTA, FQGTGA. V dropped 4 bases and J dropped 7; count of bases not matched to a gene: 15. The CDR3 has 17 residues. The chain uses TRBV7-3 and TRBJ2-1; TRBD2 matches 8 bases. This clonotype was sampled from an adult with an advanced solid tumor such as melanoma, head and neck, liver or kidney cancer. Specimen: CD4+ or CD8+ T cells sorted from blood, collected in a trial of the OX40 agonist ivuxolimab. The CDR3 sequence: CASSSDRHAGGSNEQFF. CDR3 nucleotides: TGTGCCAGCAGCTCCGACCGCCACGCGGGGGGATCAAATGAGCAGTTCTTC.